The 26 T cell receptor beta chains in this list originate from one sample, sequenced in a study of T-cell reconstitution after alpha-beta-depleted transplantation in children (dated by TCRdb to the mid-2010s). Overall study results and their limits: Hyperexpanded clone frequencies declined over subsequent months; after one year, T-cell counts and TCRbeta diversity were mostly attributed to newly produced T cells.

No antigen has been assigned to these receptors. This specimen's treatment or condition label, interpreted: allogeneic hematopoietic cell transplantation with graft depleted of TCRalphabeta T cells and CD19 B cells. Library creation used PCR. Sequencing was carried out with an Illumina HiSeq 2500. TCR libraries were prepared with molecular barcoding, using unique molecular identifiers to normalize TCRbeta repertoire quantification. TCRdb's own reprocessing of the public reads used fastp at Q25 and MiXCR and kept productive beta chains. Every entry covers one CDR3 protein and lists the most common genes and DNA from its rows. The sample includes some 300,000 distinct CDR3 sequences, with just over 7.5% observed a single time. The ten top clones hold 9.1% of the sample. This sample comprised peripheral blood, obtained 360 days after TCRalphabeta/CD19-depleted stem cell transplant. The receptors derive from a female patient aged 2-9 years who had a stem cell transplant for Fanconi anemia, so the T cells may come from the graft donor.

This clonotype was seen repeatedly, ten times or more. V and J are TRBV12-3 or TRBV12-4 and TRBJ1-2; D is unresolved. V lost 5 bases to trimming and J lost 2 bases, with 6 bases between them. The CDR3 runs 12 residues. CDR3 protein: CASSPNNYGYTF. DNA of the CDR3: TGTGCCAGCAGTCCTAACAACTATGGCTACACCTTC.

This clonotype was seen repeatedly, ten times or more. The V gene is TRBV12-3 or TRBV12-4, the J gene TRBJ2-7, with D tentatively TRBD1 (5 bases). Between the trimmed V and J ends, which lost 6 bases and 0 bases, there was a span of 12 bases. The length of the CDR3 is 14 residues. CDR3 loop: CASSPTASSYEQYF. The CDR3 DNA reads as TGTGCCAGCAGCCCGACAGCCAGCTCCTACGAGCAGTACTTC.

This clonotype was detected ten times or more. The gene calls are TRBV2 and TRBJ2-4; possible D gene TRBD2, 5 bases. CDR1 is SNHLY, CDR2 FYNNEI, per germline. V dropped 9 bases and J dropped 7 bases, with 19 bases sitting between them. The CDR3 runs to 14 residues. CDR3 nucleotides: TGTGCCAGTGCTGGGAGTTTATTACCTAACATTCAGTACTTC. This gives the protein CASAGSLLPNIQYF.

This clonotype has a count of ten or more. The V and J genes are TRBV10-1 and TRBJ2-3; 8 nucleotides line up with TRBD2. The V segment lost 5 bases and the J segment 5 bases; nucleotides outside the gene matches: 15. The germline V gene encodes CDR1 WNHNN and CDR2 SYGVQD (reference sequence). CDR3 size: 17 residues. The CDR3 bases are TGCGCCAGCAGTCAAGGGCCGGGGGGGCCGATGCAAGATACGCAGTATTTT. It is translated as CASSQGPGGPMQDTQYF.

This clonotype appeared a few times. This rearrangement joins TRBV12-3 or TRBV12-4 to TRBJ1-2; 9 bases map to TRBD1. The CDR3 totals 15 residues. With V trimmed by 3 bases and J by 1 base, 3 bases remained unmatched. The CDR3 reads CASSLGTGYNYGYTF. DNA for the CDR3: TGTGCCAGCAGTTTGGGGACAGGGTATAACTATGGCTACACCTTC.

The sample holds many counts of this clonotype. The chain employs TRBV4-2 and TRBJ1-2; weak D call: TRBD1 (6 bases). This CDR3 comprises 14 residues. CDR1 and CDR2 from the germline V gene are LGHNA and YNFKEQ. The germline V and J ends were trimmed by 0 bases and 4 bases, with 9 bases remaining between them. The CDR3 spells CASSQEGQFYGYTF. CDR3 DNA: TGTGCCAGCAGCCAAGAAGGACAGTTCTATGGCTACACCTTC.

This clonotype was observed a handful of times. The rearrangement joins TRBV20-1 to TRBJ1-5; a weak D match, TRBD1 (5 bases). The V end lost 0 bases, the J end lost 4 bases, and 16 bases lay between the germline ends. The CDR3 contains 16 residues. The V gene's germline CDR1 is DFQATT and CDR2 SNEGSKA (reference sequence). DNA of the CDR3: TGCAGTGCTAGAGAACGCGCAGGGAAGCGTAATCAGCCCCAGCATTTT. This codes for CSARERAGKRNQPQHF.

This clonotype showed up many times. CDR3 nucleotides: TGCAGTGCTAGAGATCCAGGGTTGAAGACCCAGTACTTC. It translates to CSARDPGLKTQYF. The rearrangement links TRBV20-1 to TRBJ2-5; weak D call: TRBD1 (5 bases). V dropped 0 bases and J dropped 6 bases, with 11 bases sitting between them. The germline gives CDR1 DFQATT, CDR2 SNEGSKA (reference sequence). There are 13 residues in the CDR3.

This clonotype was counted many times. V and J are TRBV20-1 and TRBJ1-1; possible D gene TRBD1, 5 bases. CDR3 length: 13 amino acids. In germline, CDR1 is DFQATT, CDR2 SNEGSKA (reference sequence). Trimming removed 3 bases at V and 0 bases at J, with 8 bases between. The CDR3: CSASPDMNTEAFF. In nucleotides, the CDR3 is TGCAGTGCTAGCCCGGACATGAACACTGAAGCTTTCTTT.

This clonotype appeared many times. J is TRBJ2-7 and V is TRBV10-3; D could derive from TRBD1 or TRBD2 (6 bases each). Between the trimmed V and J ends, which lost 2 bases and 3 bases, there was a span of 11 bases. CDR1 ENHRY and CDR2 SYGVKD come from the germline V gene. The CDR3 runs 14 residues. The CDR3 DNA sequence: TGTGCCATCAGTGAGGCGGGACAAAACTACGAGCAGTACTTC. Its protein is CAISEAGQNYEQYF.

The rearrangement links TRBV20-1 to TRBJ1-2; D is undetermined. CDR3 length: 14 residues. Trimming pared 1 base from V and 8 bases from J, leaving 17 bases between. Germline values: CDR1 DFQATT, CDR2 SNEGSKA (reference sequence). The CDR3 nucleotides read TGCAGTGCTAGAGGAACTAGGGCAGGCGGAGGCTACACCTTC. This codes for CSARGTRAGGGYTF.

This clonotype appeared many times. This chain links TRBV5-6 with TRBJ2-3; D may be TRBD2 (5 bases). Germline values: CDR1 SGHDT, CDR2 YYEEEE. The CDR3 loop spans 14 amino acids. V dropped 1 base and J dropped 6 bases, with 12 bases sitting between them. The DNA for the CDR3 is TGTGCCAGCAGCTTGATCGGCGGGCTCGATACGCAGTATTTT. Translation: CASSLIGGLDTQYF.

At least ten counts were recorded for this clonotype. The genes are TRBV13 and TRBJ2-7; perhaps TRBD2 as D (6 bases). CDR1 and CDR2 from the germline V gene are PRHDT and FYEKMQ (reference sequence). V was clipped by 4 bases and J by 0 bases, with 22 bases between them. The CDR3 spans 18 residues. CDR3 nucleotide sequence: TGTGCCAGCAGCTATACAAGGGCCGCCGGGACTTACTCCTACGAGCAGTACTTC. Translation: CASSYTRAAGTYSYEQYF.

This chain links TRBV5-1 with TRBJ1-2; 7 bases map to TRBD1. CDR3 length: 13 residues. J was trimmed by 6 bases and V by 1 base; bases with no gene match: 3. The germline gives CDR1 SGHRS, CDR2 YFSETQ. The CDR3 is CASSLRGQNGYTF. In DNA form, the CDR3 reads TGCGCCAGCAGCTTGAGGGGGCAGAATGGCTACACCTTC.

The table lists this clonotype with many counts. J is TRBJ2-1 and V is TRBV3-1; 8 nucleotides line up with TRBD2. Germline V gene data show CDR1 as LGHDT and CDR2 as YNNKEL (reference sequence). This CDR3 comprises 14 residues. Trimming cost V 4 bases and J 13 bases; bases outside gene matches: 12. The CDR3 region has the DNA TGTGCCAGCAGCCCCCCGCATTATACTAGCGGTCAGTTCTTC. This sequence encodes CASSPPHYTSGQFF.

The chain has TRBV15 and TRBJ1-2; possible D gene TRBD1, 5 bases. CDR3 length: 15 amino acids. V dropped 1 base and J dropped 6 bases, with 15 bases sitting between them. The germline V gene has CDR1 LNHNV and CDR2 YYDKDF (reference sequence). CDR3 sequence (DNA): TGTGCCACCAGCAGAGGGGGGATGGGAAACGATGGCTACACCTTC. It specifies CATSRGGMGNDGYTF.

This clonotype was seen ten or more times. This rearrangement joins TRBV12-3 or TRBV12-4 to TRBJ2-7, with D possibly being TRBD1 (6 bases). CDR3 length: 15 residues. V was cut by 5 bases and J by 5 bases, with 19 bases left in between. In DNA form, the CDR3 reads TGTGCCAGCAGTCCCGGGTGGGGGCGCTACCACGAGCAGTACTTC. Amino acid sequence: CASSPGWGRYHEQYF.

This clonotype was found many times. The chain has TRBV5-1 and TRBJ2-5; D call uncertain. The CDR3 totals 16 residues. The V and J ends lost 1 base and 5 bases respectively, with 18 bases between them. Looked up from germline, CDR1 is SGHRS and CDR2 is YFSETQ. The CDR3, as DNA: TGCGCCAGCAGCTTGCCGACGGTTCGTGTGGGGGAGACCCAGTACTTC. This codes for CASSLPTVRVGETQYF.

This clonotype was seen many times. V is TRBV20-1 and J is TRBJ1-6; D is perhaps TRBD1 (5 bases). This CDR3 is 15 amino acids long. Deletions cut 2 bases from V and 0 bases from J, with 8 bases between. CDR1 DFQATT and CDR2 SNEGSKA come from the germline V gene (reference sequence). DNA for the CDR3: TGCAGTGCTAGATCAGGGAGCTCCTATAATTCACCCCTCCACTTT. This codes for CSARSGSSYNSPLHF.

This clonotype occurred many times. The rearrangement joins TRBV7-2 to TRBJ2-3; either TRBD1 or TRBD2 may supply D (5 bases each). Between the trimmed V and J ends, which lost 0 bases and 8 bases, there was a span of 6 bases. CDR3 length: 12 amino acids. Germline-derived CDR1 and CDR2 are SGHTA and FQGNSA. CDR3 coding DNA: TGTGCCAGCAGCTTAGCTGGGGGTACGCAGTATTTT. It specifies CASSLAGGTQYF.

This clonotype turned up a few times. J is TRBJ1-3 and V is TRBV10-3, with 10 bases fitting TRBD1. The CDR3 covers 18 residues. Germline V gene sequence: CDR1 ENHRY, CDR2 SYGVKD. V gave up 0 bases and J gave up 2 bases; unmatched junction bases: 7. The CDR3 DNA reads as TGTGCCATCAGTGAGTCAAGGACAGGGGGTTTTACTGGAAACACCATATATTTT. Residues: CAISESRTGGFTGNTIYF.

This clonotype was observed at least ten times. The chain joins TRBV27 to TRBJ1-2; D unclear. Germline CDR1 MNHEY, CDR2 SMNVEV (reference sequence). V was clipped by 7 bases and J by 5 bases, with 29 bases between them. This CDR3 contains 18 residues. The CDR3 nucleotides read TGTGCCAGCACCATAAGACCTCCGGGATCAGCGGCCCAGTATGGCTACACCTTC. It translates to CASTIRPPGSAAQYGYTF.

The gene calls are TRBV30 and TRBJ2-7; 9 bases map to TRBD1. V was clipped by 4 bases and J by 6 bases; unmatched bases: 4. Germline CDR1 reads GTSNPN; CDR2 reads SVGIG (reference sequence). This CDR3 is 12 amino acids long. The CDR3 spells CAWTQGAAEQYF. As DNA, the CDR3 is TGTGCCTGGACACAGGGGGCCGCCGAGCAGTACTTC.

This clonotype was detected ten times or more. The J gene is TRBJ2-3, the V gene TRBV29-1, with 9 bases lining up with TRBD1. Germline V gene data show CDR1 as SQVTM and CDR2 as ANQGSEA. CDR3 size: 16 residues. V shed 5 bases, J shed 3 bases, and the junction held 12 bases outside the gene matches. The CDR3 sequence is CSVKRYGTGLTDTQYF. CDR3 nucleotide sequence: TGCAGCGTTAAGCGATACGGGACAGGGCTAACAGATACGCAGTATTTT.

The chain is built from TRBV10-3 and TRBJ1-2, with 10 bases matching TRBD1. V trimming: 5 bases; J trimming: 6 bases; junction bases outside the gene matches: 6. CDR3 size: 14 residues. Germline assignment: CDR1 ENHRY and CDR2 SYGVKD. CDR3 protein: CAISPTGTGDGYTF. The CDR3 DNA reads as TGTGCCATCAGTCCCACCGGGACAGGGGATGGCTACACCTTC.

At least ten counts were recorded for this clonotype. The chain has TRBV9 and TRBJ2-1, with a tentative D call TRBD1 (6 bases). Germline CDR1 and CDR2: SGDLS and YYNGEE. This CDR3 is built from 15 residues. V shed 0 bases and J shed 6 bases, with 13 bases lying between them. The CDR3 region has the DNA TGTGCCAGCAGCGTAGGAACAGGGTCGGGCAATGAGCAGTTCTTC. Translation gives CASSVGTGSGNEQFF. Full variable domain (rest looked up from reference TRBV9 and TRBJ2-1): DSGVTQTPKHLITATGQRVTLRCSPRSGDLSVYWYQQSLDQGLQFLIQYYNGEERAKGNILERFSAQQFPDLHSELNLSSLELGDSALYFCASSVGTGSGNEQFFGPGTRLTVL.